The rows below give T cell receptor beta chains drawn from one sample of a study of cytomegalovirus exposure and HLA in healthy donors. TCRdb's table, derived via immunoSEQ multiplex PCR, lists solely in-frame clones and lacks some. The sample includes about 190,000 clones, 75% to 85% of them seen just once. The source material was PBMCs. The receptors shown here come from a woman aged 18-30 years in good health and CMV-seronegative. Both conserved end residues are part of each CDR3. Fields, in order: J gene, V gene, CDR3 protein.

>TRBJ1-5|TRBV2
CASSPGTGGSLGNQPQHF
>TRBJ2-1|TRBV28
CATAGGGATLHYEQFF
>TRBJ1-1|TRBV6-5
CASSSPRGAMNTEAFF
>TRBJ2-7|TRBV19
CASRTSGTLSSYEQYF
>TRBJ2-7|TRBV27
CASRGVNEQYF
>TRBJ1-1|TRBV27
CASSFWSKNTEAFF
>TRBJ2-7|TRBV5-6
CASSLAGDEQYF
>TRBJ2-5|TRBV2
CASSDSEGRAQETQYF
>TRBJ2-3|TRBV18
CASSPRDRGLGDTQYF
>-|TRBV5-4
CASSLETVTVYEQYF
>TRBJ1-3|TRBV11-2
CASSLVPGTGSSGNTIYF
>TRBJ2-5|TRBV9
CASSVRDGEQYF
>TRBJ1-4|TRBV6-5
CASGQSSWNEKLFF
>TRBJ2-7|TRBV27
CASSLGGVGNEQYF
>TRBJ2-2|TRBV7-9
CASSLLPANTGELFF
>TRBJ2-5|TRBV5-1
CASSLEEGQETQYF
>TRBJ2-1|TRBV9
CASSVNIAGVLQNEQFF
>TRBJ2-7|TRBV5-4
CASSVGGTGPSSYEQYF
>TRBJ2-3|TRBV9
CASSDGTATDTQYF
>TRBJ2-2|TRBV7-9
CASSLVSSGTGELFF
>TRBJ1-5|TRBV7-8
CASSANVRDSRVGNQPQHF
>TRBJ2-7|TRBV9
CASSPTGAHEQYF
>TRBJ1-3|TRBV30
CAWSVGVSGNTIYF
>TRBJ2-4|TRBV5-1
CASSLDFATGRKTSTRAKNIQYF
>TRBJ1-4|TRBV5-6
CASTYDGSGEKLFF
>TRBJ1-4|TRBV2
CASEDLSASKLFF
>TRBJ2-7|TRBV29-1
CSVELGEGDPSYEQYF
>TRBJ1-1|TRBV30
CAWSVQPNAEAFF
>TRBJ1-6|TRBV5-1
CASRSQDRGYSNSPLHF
>TRBJ2-1|TRBV5-1
CASSPIAGGPPNEQFF
>TRBJ1-1|TRBV19
CASSTGFITEAFF
>TRBJ2-7|TRBV2
CASSDGRRTYEQYF
>TRBJ2-2|TRBV5-1
CASSWTSGDTGELFF
>TRBJ2-1|TRBV6-5
CASSSTLNEQFF
>TRBJ1-1|TRBV29-1
CSVYNRRNTEAFF
>TRBJ1-1|TRBV5-1
CASSTQGTHTEAFF